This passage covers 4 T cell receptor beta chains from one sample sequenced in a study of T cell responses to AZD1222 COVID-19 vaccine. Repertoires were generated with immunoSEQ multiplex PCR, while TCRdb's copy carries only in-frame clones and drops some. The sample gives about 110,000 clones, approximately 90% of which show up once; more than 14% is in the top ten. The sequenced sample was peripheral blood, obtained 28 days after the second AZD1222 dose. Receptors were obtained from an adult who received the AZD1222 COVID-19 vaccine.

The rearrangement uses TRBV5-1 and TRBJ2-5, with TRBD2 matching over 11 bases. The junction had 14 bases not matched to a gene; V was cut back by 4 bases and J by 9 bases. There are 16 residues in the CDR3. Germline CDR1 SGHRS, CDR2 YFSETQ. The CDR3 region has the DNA TGCGCCAGCAGCGCCGCCGGGACTAGCGGACAGAGGGCCCAGTACTTC. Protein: CASSAAGTSGQRAQYF.

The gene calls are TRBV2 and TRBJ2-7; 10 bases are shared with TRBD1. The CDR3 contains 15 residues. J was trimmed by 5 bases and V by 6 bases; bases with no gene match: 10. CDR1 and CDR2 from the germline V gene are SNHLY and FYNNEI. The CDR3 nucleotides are TGTGCCAGCAGGGGATCCGGGACAGGGGACGACGAGCAGTACTTC. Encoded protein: CASRGSGTGDDEQYF.

The CDR3 loop is CAPVRNRFFSRDTIYF. The CDR3 DNA reads TGCGCACCTGTCCGGAACAGGTTTTTTAGTAGGGACACCATATATTTT. The V and J genes are TRBV5-1 and TRBJ1-3; D is possibly TRBD1 (5 bases). The CDR3 consists of 16 residues. Looked up from germline, CDR1 is SGHRS and CDR2 is YFSETQ.

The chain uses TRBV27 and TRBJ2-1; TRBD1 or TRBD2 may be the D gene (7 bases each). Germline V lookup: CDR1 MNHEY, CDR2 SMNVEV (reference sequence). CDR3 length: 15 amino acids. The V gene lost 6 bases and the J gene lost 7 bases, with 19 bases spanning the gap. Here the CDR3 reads CASREGAWGGNEQFF. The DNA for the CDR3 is TGTGCCAGCAGAGAGGGGGCATGGGGGGGGAATGAGCAGTTCTTC.